Listed below are T cell receptor beta chains from one sample, sequenced in a study of T cell changes during pregnancy in multiple sclerosis. The protocol was immunoSEQ multiplex PCR, while the TCRdb copy is restricted to in-frame clones and leaves out a portion. In the table there are around 110,000 clones, 85% to 95% of which are singletons. The sequenced sample was peripheral blood, obtained in the third trimester of pregnancy. The receptors derive from a female donor in good health, enrolled as a control in a pregnancy study. Both conserved end residues are part of each CDR3. Fields, in order: V gene, J gene, D gene, clone size, CDR3 protein, CDR3 DNA. D genes are given only for firm matches. Clone size, where shown, is once, few, many, or a class for clones that have expanded.

V: TRBV27; J: TRBJ1-1; D: TRBD1; size: .; CDR3: CASRPLDRGGTEAFF; DNA: TGTGCCAGCAGACCCCTCGACAGGGGCGGCACTGAAGCTTTCTTT
V: TRBV7-9; J: TRBJ2-7; D: .; size: .; CDR3: CASSPGAAEQYF; DNA: TGTGCCAGCAGCCCAGGGGCGGCCGAGCAGTACTTC
V: TRBV7-8; J: TRBJ1-6; D: .; size: .; CDR3: CASGPGSVANSPLHF; DNA: TGTGCCAGCGGCCCAGGGTCGGTCGCGAACTCACCCCTCCACTTT
V: TRBV6-6; J: TRBJ1-5; D: .; size: .; CDR3: CASRGLRDQPQHF; DNA: TGTGCCAGCAGGGGCCTCAGGGATCAGCCCCAGCATTTT
V: TRBV4-3; J: TRBJ2-3; D: TRBD1; size: once; CDR3: CASSQAGQGRADTQYF; DNA: TGCGCCAGCAGCCAAGCGGGACAGGGTAGGGCAGATACGCAGTATTTT
V: TRBV30; J: TRBJ1-3; D: .; size: .; CDR3: CAWSRGAPSGNTIYF; DNA: TGTGCCTGGAGTCGTGGAGCTCCCTCTGGAAACACCATATATTTT
V: TRBV5-1; J: TRBJ1-1; D: .; size: .; CDR3: CASSFPGNTEAFF; DNA: TGCGCCAGCAGCTTTCCAGGGAACACTGAAGCTTTCTTT
V: TRBV5-1; J: TRBJ1-1; D: .; size: .; CDR3: CASSSQGEEAFF; DNA: TGCGCCAGCAGCTCACAGGGTGAGGAAGCTTTCTTT
V: TRBV29-1; J: TRBJ2-2; D: .; size: .; CDR3: CSVYHTGELFF; DNA: TGCAGCGTTTATCACACCGGGGAGCTGTTTTTT
V: TRBV5-4; J: TRBJ1-6; D: .; size: .; CDR3: CASSWGQGSYNSPLHF; DNA: TGTGCCAGCAGCTGGGGGCAGGGCTCCTATAATTCACCCCTCCACTTT
V: TRBV7-8; J: TRBJ2-3; D: .; size: .; CDR3: CASSSGSTDTQYF; DNA: TGTGCCAGCAGCTCGGGTAGCACAGATACGCAGTATTTT
V: TRBV5-6; J: TRBJ2-7; D: TRBD1; size: .; CDR3: CASSLLGGQGYDEQYF; DNA: TGTGCCAGCAGCTTGCTGGGGGGACAGGGGTATGACGAGCAGTACTTC
V: TRBV9; J: TRBJ2-3; D: TRBD2; size: .; CDR3: CASSARTGTSGGSVTDTQYF; DNA: TGTGCCAGCAGCGCCCGAACAGGGACTAGCGGGGGTTCTGTCACAGATACGCAGTATTTT
V: TRBV7-9; J: TRBJ1-6; D: .; size: .; CDR3: CASSLAPPGYNSPLHF; DNA: TGTGCCAGCAGCTTAGCCCCCCCCGGGTATAATTCACCCCTCCACTTT
V: TRBV7-2; J: TRBJ2-1; D: .; size: .; CDR3: CASSLDVGHQFF; DNA: TGTGCCAGCAGCTTAGACGTCGGACACCAGTTCTTC